Presented here are 30 T cell receptor beta chains from one specimen sequenced in a study of cytomegalovirus exposure and HLA in healthy donors. Amplification used 60 Vbeta primers and 13 Jbeta primers. Libraries were prepared by immunoSEQ multiplex PCR; TCRdb keeps only in-frame clonotypes and omits some of them. The sample contains some 100,000 clones, approximately 85% of which appear only once. Sequenced sample: PBMCs. The receptors shown here come from a man aged 25 to 45 in good health and CMV-seronegative.

This clone is a singleton in its sample. The chain carries TRBV11-2 and TRBJ1-5; 9 bases match TRBD1. Germline CDR1 reads SGHAT; CDR2 reads FQNNGV. CDR3 length: 15 amino acids. Trimming took 3 bases from V and 6 from J; bases not matched to a gene: 6. The CDR3 is CASSFSGTGFQPQHF. The CDR3 coding sequence is TGTGCCAGCAGCTTTTCCGGGACAGGGTTTCAGCCCCAGCATTTT. The complete variable domain, with remaining parts taken from reference TRBV11-2 and TRBJ1-5, reads EAGVAQSPRYKIIEKRQSVAFWCNPISGHATLYWYQQILGQGPKLLIQFQNNGVVDDSQLPKDRFSAERLKGVDSTLKIQPAKLEDSAVYLCASSFSGTGFQPQHFGDGTRLSIL.

This chain uses TRBV5-6 with TRBJ1-4; the D gene is possibly TRBD1 (5 bases). The CDR3 consists of 15 residues. Germline V lookup: CDR1 SGHDT, CDR2 YYEEEE. Trimming removed 4 bases from V and 7 bases from J, with 17 bases in between. In DNA form, the CDR3 reads TGTGCCAGCAGCCAGTTAGACAGAGTCACTGAAAAACTGTTTTTT. This codes for CASSQLDRVTEKLFF.

The chain links TRBV29-1 to TRBJ1-3; maybe TRBD1 (5 bases). Per germline, CDR1 SQVTM and CDR2 ANQGSEA. The CDR3 totals 14 residues. V shed 0 bases and J shed 7 bases, with 13 bases lying between them. The CDR3, as DNA: TGCAGCGTTGAAGAGGCAGGGCCCGGCAACACCATATATTTT. Translation: CSVEEAGPGNTIYF.

The chain recombines TRBV4-1 with TRBJ1-5, with D possibly TRBD1 on 6 matching bases. The length of the CDR3 is 16 residues. Germline CDR1 MGHRA, CDR2 YSYEKL. Trimming stripped 2 bases from V and 1 base from J, with 12 bases between. Here the CDR3 reads CASSQSRTVSNQPQHF. The CDR3 nucleotides are TGCGCCAGCAGCCAATCTAGGACAGTGAGCAATCAGCCCCAGCATTTT.

The genes are TRBV2 and TRBJ1-5; D is undetermined. This CDR3 is 13 amino acids long. The V end lost 8 bases, the J end lost 0 bases, and 8 bases lay between the germline ends. Germline CDR1 reads SNHLY; CDR2 reads FYNNEI. The CDR3 is CASLGNSNQPQHF. CDR3 nucleotide sequence: TGTGCCAGCCTAGGTAATAGCAATCAGCCCCAGCATTTT.

The chain couples TRBV5-1 to TRBJ2-1; D might be TRBD1 (6 bases). Germline V gene sequence: CDR1 SGHRS, CDR2 YFSETQ. The V end was cut by 4 bases, the J end by 5 bases, with 13 bases between. This CDR3 region has 14 residues. CDR3 sequence: CASSATGTDNEQFF. The CDR3 DNA is TGCGCCAGCAGCGCTACAGGGACCGACAATGAGCAGTTCTTC.

The J gene is TRBJ2-5, the V gene TRBV7-9; the D gene is possibly TRBD2 (5 bases). Trimming took off 2 bases at V and 1 base at J, with 14 bases between the two ends. The germline V gene encodes CDR1 SEHNR and CDR2 FQNEAQ (reference sequence). The CDR3 sequence is 16 residues long. The DNA of the CDR3 is TGTGCCAGCAGCTTAAAGAGACTACCACTCCAAGAGACCCAGTACTTC. This encodes CASSLKRLPLQETQYF.

This clone has more than one count but fewer than ten. CDR3 DNA sequence: TGCGCCAGCAGCTTGCCTACCTCTGGGGCCAACGTCCTGACTTTC. It yields the protein CASSLPTSGANVLTF. This rearrangement joins TRBV5-1 to TRBJ2-6; no clear D gene. The CDR3 consists of 15 residues. The V gene lost 1 base and the J gene lost 0 bases, with 5 bases spanning the gap. The germline V gene encodes CDR1 SGHRS and CDR2 YFSETQ.

This clone showed up just a few times. The rearrangement links TRBV11-2 to TRBJ2-1; 8 nucleotides agree with TRBD2. This CDR3 region has 15 residues. The ends lost 4 bases at V and 2 bases at J; junction bases unmatched: 4. The germline V gene encodes CDR1 SGHAT and CDR2 FQNNGV. Here the CDR3 reads CASSSQRETYNEQFF. As DNA, the CDR3 is TGTGCCAGCAGCTCACAGCGGGAGACCTACAATGAGCAGTTCTTC.

Only a few counts were recorded for this clone. The chain employs TRBV4-3 and TRBJ2-5; weak D call: TRBD2 (6 bases). The CDR3 totals 14 residues. Trimming left V 0 bases short and J 5 bases short, with 10 bases between. CDR1 is LGHNA, CDR2 YSLEER, per germline. The CDR3 region is CASSQDGSEETQYF. DNA for the CDR3: TGCGCCAGCAGCCAAGACGGGAGTGAGGAGACCCAGTACTTC.

CDR3 DNA: TGTGCCAGCAGCGTAGTCGATCAGGGCGGAGGGGAAGCTTTCTTT. The encoded protein is CASSVVDQGGGEAFF. The chain combines TRBV9 with TRBJ1-1; D is perhaps TRBD1 (5 bases). The CDR3 covers 15 residues. Germline CDR1 SGDLS, CDR2 YYNGEE. Trimming pared 0 bases from V and 8 bases from J, leaving 17 bases between.

The chain carries TRBV6-4 and TRBJ2-1, with D perhaps matching TRBD2 (6 bases). The germline V and J ends were trimmed by 4 bases and 0 bases, with 13 bases remaining between them. In germline, CDR1 is MRHNA, CDR2 SNTAGT. The CDR3 runs 16 residues. The CDR3 spells CASSARGGFSYNEQFF. The CDR3 DNA sequence: TGTGCCAGCAGTGCAAGGGGAGGCTTCTCCTACAATGAGCAGTTCTTC.

The chain couples TRBV5-1 to TRBJ2-7; D not certain. With 2 bases removed from V and 6 bases from J, the gap between germline ends came to 9 bases. In germline, CDR1 is SGHRS, CDR2 YFSETQ. This CDR3 region has 12 residues. Here the CDR3 DNA reads TGCGCCAGCAGCTTTGCGGCTGGCGAGCAGTACTTC. This sequence encodes CASSFAAGEQYF.

This chain uses TRBV29-1 with TRBJ2-7; D is possibly TRBD2 (6 bases). The germline gives CDR1 SQVTM, CDR2 ANQGSEA. The CDR3 sequence is 13 residues long. V dropped 4 bases and J dropped 1 base, with 11 bases sitting between them. The CDR3 bases are TGCAGCGTTGTCGGGGGAGTTTCCTACGAGCAGTACTTC. Residues: CSVVGGVSYEQYF.

This chain connects TRBV5-1 to TRBJ2-5, with 10 bases matching TRBD1. The CDR3 loop spans 15 amino acids. Germline values: CDR1 SGHRS, CDR2 YFSETQ. Trimming removed 0 bases from V and 5 bases from J; junction bases left unmatched: 4. CDR3 region: CASSLDGTGAETQYF. The CDR3 DNA sequence: TGCGCCAGCAGCTTGGACGGGACAGGGGCGGAGACCCAGTACTTC.

The chain links TRBV5-6 to TRBJ1-1; maybe TRBD1 (5 bases). The length of the CDR3 is 13 residues. The V gene lost 0 bases and the J gene lost 3 bases, with 6 bases spanning the gap. Germline CDR1 SGHDT, CDR2 YYEEEE. The CDR3 DNA reads TGTGCCAGCAGCTTGGTCAGGGACACTGAAGCTTTCTTT. Translation gives CASSLVRDTEAFF.

The chain links TRBV19 to TRBJ1-5; D unresolved. Germline assignment: CDR1 LNHDA and CDR2 SQIVND (reference sequence). Between the trimmed V and J ends, which lost 8 bases and 3 bases, there was a span of 8 bases. The CDR3 consists of 12 residues. The CDR3 region is CASGGFNQPQHF. CDR3 DNA: TGTGCCAGTGGTGGCTTCAATCAGCCCCAGCATTTT.

The J gene is TRBJ2-7, the V gene TRBV5-1; D uncertain. CDR3 length: 14 amino acids. V dropped 0 bases and J dropped 0 bases, with 7 bases sitting between them. CDR1 SGHRS and CDR2 YFSETQ come from the germline V gene. CDR3 protein: CASSLASNSYEQYF. CDR3 sequence (DNA): TGCGCCAGCAGCTTGGCTAGTAACTCCTACGAGCAGTACTTC.

The V and J genes are TRBV4-2 and TRBJ2-5; TRBD2 matches 10 bases. This CDR3 spans 20 amino acids. The V and J ends lost 0 bases and 2 bases, in that order; junction bases with no gene match: 15. CDR1 is LGHNA and CDR2 is YNFKEQ in the germline V gene. This CDR3 is CASSQEEWMATSGTQETQYF. The CDR3, as DNA: TGTGCCAGCAGCCAAGAGGAGTGGATGGCTACTAGCGGGACTCAAGAGACCCAGTACTTC.

For the CDR3, the DNA is TGTGCCAGCAGCCAAGAGGCTGCAACTAATGAAAAACTGTTTTTT. It codes for CASSQEAATNEKLFF. The chain has TRBV4-2 and TRBJ1-4; D gene ambiguous. In germline, CDR1 is LGHNA, CDR2 YNFKEQ. Deletions cut 0 bases from V and 0 bases from J, with 5 bases between. The CDR3 is 15 amino acids.

The chain combines TRBV7-2 with TRBJ2-2; TRBD1 matches at 10 bases. V was clipped by 8 bases and J by 4 bases; unmatched bases: 4. CDR1 is SGHTA and CDR2 is FQGNSA in the germline V gene. This CDR3 spans 14 amino acids. The chain's CDR3 is CASFWTGGTGELFF. CDR3 coding DNA: TGTGCCAGCTTTTGGACAGGGGGCACCGGGGAGCTGTTTTTT.

The chain has TRBV11-2 and TRBJ2-3; 10 positions agree with TRBD2. The ends lost 3 bases at V and 3 bases at J; junction bases unmatched: 6. This CDR3 comprises 16 residues. Germline assignment: CDR1 SGHAT and CDR2 FQNNGV. The CDR3 sequence is CASSLEAGGPTDTQYF. The CDR3, as DNA: TGTGCCAGCAGCTTGGAAGCGGGGGGGCCTACAGATACGCAGTATTTT.

The gene calls are TRBV7-9 and TRBJ2-7; a weak D match, TRBD2 (5 bases). Germline V gives CDR1 SEHNR, CDR2 FQNEAQ (reference sequence). V was trimmed by 1 base and J by 12 bases, leaving 16 bases between them. This CDR3 comprises 13 residues. This CDR3 is CASSLVTGSVLYF. CDR3 bases: TGTGCCAGCAGCTTAGTCACGGGATCCGTCCTGTACTTC.

The sample holds one count of this clone. The chain joins TRBV29-1 to TRBJ1-4; tentatively, D is TRBD1 (5 bases). CDR1 and CDR2 from the germline V gene are SQVTM and ANQGSEA. Trimming took 5 bases from V and 4 from J, leaving 14 bases between them. This CDR3 comprises 14 residues. DNA for the CDR3: TGCAGCGTTCCTGCGACGGACAATAATGAAAAACTGTTTTTT. Protein product: CSVPATDNNEKLFF. Variable domain in full (rest from reference TRBV29-1 and TRBJ1-4): SAVISQKPSRDICQRGTSLTIQCQVDSQVTMMFWYRQQPGQSLTLIATANQGSEATYESGFVIDKFPISRPNLTFSTLTVSNMSPEDSSIYLCSVPATDNNEKLFFGSGTQLSVL.

V is TRBV6-1 and J is TRBJ1-5; D unresolved. The CDR3 loop spans 13 amino acids. Trimming left V 10 bases short and J 0 bases short, with 10 bases between. Germline loops: CDR1 MNHNS, CDR2 SASEGT. The CDR3 coding sequence is TGTGCCACTGTAGTTTATAGCAATCAGCCCCAGCATTTT. Its protein is CATVVYSNQPQHF.

This clone was seen only a few times. The V call is TRBV6-9, the J call TRBJ2-2; D perhaps matches TRBD2 (7 bases). V dropped 8 bases and J dropped 6 bases, with 28 bases sitting between them. This CDR3 region has 18 residues. CDR1 is MNHGY and CDR2 is SVAAGI in the germline V gene. The DNA for the CDR3 is TGTGCCAGCTTGAGGGGGGGGCCCGACGATCGAGGGGCCGGGGAGCTGTTTTTT. This sequence encodes CASLRGGPDDRGAGELFF.

This clone was recorded once. The V call is TRBV30, the J call TRBJ1-6, with 11 bases lining up with TRBD1. Germline V lookup: CDR1 GTSNPN, CDR2 SVGIG (reference sequence). This CDR3 has 14 amino acids. V dropped 7 bases and J dropped 7; count of bases not matched to a gene: 6. CDR3 in amino acids: CAFGQGAGNSPLHF. CDR3 bases: TGTGCCTTCGGACAGGGGGCTGGGAATTCACCCCTCCACTTT.

In nucleotides, the CDR3 is TGTGCCAGCAGCTTAAAAGCGGGGGGGACCTACGAGCAGTACTTC. Translated, it gives CASSLKAGGTYEQYF. The J gene is TRBJ2-7, the V gene TRBV7-3; 10 bases agree with TRBD2. Germline V gene data show CDR1 as SGHTA and CDR2 as FQGTGA. V gave up 1 base and J gave up 2 bases; unmatched junction bases: 2. The CDR3 is made up of 15 amino acids.

The sample holds one count of this clone. The V gene is TRBV2, the J gene TRBJ1-5; the match to TRBD1 covers 10 bases. Germline V gives CDR1 SNHLY, CDR2 FYNNEI. The CDR3 covers 17 residues. Losses at the gene ends were 8 bases for V and 1 base for J; bases not matched to a gene: 11. The CDR3: CASSTGGGYWSNQPQHF. CDR3 sequence (DNA): TGTGCCAGCTCGACAGGGGGCGGATATTGGAGCAATCAGCCCCAGCATTTT.

The chain couples TRBV28 to TRBJ1-5; TRBD1 might be the D (5 bases). Germline CDR1 reads MDHEN; CDR2 reads SYDVKM. The V and J ends lost 6 bases and 5 bases respectively, with 14 bases between them. The CDR3 contains 14 residues. The CDR3 loop reads CASSPRGEHQPQHF. The DNA for the CDR3 is TGTGCCAGCAGCCCCCGGGGGGAACATCAGCCCCAGCATTTT.